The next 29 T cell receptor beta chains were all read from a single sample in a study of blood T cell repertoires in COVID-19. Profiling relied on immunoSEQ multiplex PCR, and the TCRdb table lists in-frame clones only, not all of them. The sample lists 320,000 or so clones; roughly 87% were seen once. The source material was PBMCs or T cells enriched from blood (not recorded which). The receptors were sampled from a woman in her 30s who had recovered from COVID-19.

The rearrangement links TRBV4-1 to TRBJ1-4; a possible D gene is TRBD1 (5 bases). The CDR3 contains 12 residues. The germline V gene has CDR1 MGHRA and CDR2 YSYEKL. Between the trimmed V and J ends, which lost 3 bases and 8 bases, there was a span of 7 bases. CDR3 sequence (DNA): TGCGCCAGCAGCCAGGGGCGAGAAAAACTGTTTTTT. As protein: CASSQGREKLFF.

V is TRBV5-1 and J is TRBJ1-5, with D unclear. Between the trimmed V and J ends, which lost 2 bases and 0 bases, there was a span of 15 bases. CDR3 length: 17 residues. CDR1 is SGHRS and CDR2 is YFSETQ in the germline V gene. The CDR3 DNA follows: TGCGCCAGCAGCTTACTACCGGCACCGTTTAGCAATCAGCCCCAGCATTTT. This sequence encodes CASSLLPAPFSNQPQHF. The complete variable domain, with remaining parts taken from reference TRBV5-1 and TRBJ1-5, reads KAGVTQTPRYLIKTRGQQVTLSCSPISGHRSVSWYQQTPGQGLQFLFEYFSETQRNKGNFPGRFSGRQFSNSRSEMNVSTLELGDSALYLCASSLLPAPFSNQPQHFGDGTRLSIL.

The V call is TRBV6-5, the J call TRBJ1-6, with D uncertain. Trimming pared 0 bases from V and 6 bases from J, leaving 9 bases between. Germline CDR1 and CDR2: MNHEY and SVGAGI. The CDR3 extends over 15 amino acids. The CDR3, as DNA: TGTGCCAGCAGTTACTCTAACAGCTTTAATTCACCCCTCCACTTT. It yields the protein CASSYSNSFNSPLHF.

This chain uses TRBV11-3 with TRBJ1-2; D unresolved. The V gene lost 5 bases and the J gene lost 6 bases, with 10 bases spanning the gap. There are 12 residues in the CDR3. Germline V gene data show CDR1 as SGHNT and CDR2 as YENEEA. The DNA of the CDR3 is TGTGCCAGCAGCGATGGCGGGCATGGCTACACCTTC. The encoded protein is CASSDGGHGYTF.

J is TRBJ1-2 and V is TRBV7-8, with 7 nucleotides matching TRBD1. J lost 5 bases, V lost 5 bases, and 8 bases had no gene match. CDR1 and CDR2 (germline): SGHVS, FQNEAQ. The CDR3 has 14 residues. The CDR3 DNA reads TGTGCCAGCAGCATAGACAGGGCTGGGTATGGCTACACCTTC. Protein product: CASSIDRAGYGYTF. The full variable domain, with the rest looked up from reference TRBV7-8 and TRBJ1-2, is GAGVSQSPRYKVAKRGQDVALRCDPISGHVSLFWYQQALGQGPEFLTYFQNEAQLDKSGLPSDRFFAERPEGSVSTLKIQRTQQEDSAVYLCASSIDRAGYGYTFGSGTRLTVV.

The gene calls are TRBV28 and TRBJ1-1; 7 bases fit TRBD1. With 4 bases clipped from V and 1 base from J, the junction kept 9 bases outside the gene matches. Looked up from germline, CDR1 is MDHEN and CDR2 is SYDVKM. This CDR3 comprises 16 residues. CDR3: CASSSPRQGTNTEAFF. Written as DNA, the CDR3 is TGTGCCAGCAGTTCCCCTAGACAGGGCACGAACACTGAAGCTTTCTTT. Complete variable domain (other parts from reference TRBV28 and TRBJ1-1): DVKVTQSSRYLVKRTGEKVFLECVQDMDHENMFWYRQDPGLGLRLIYFSYDVKMKEKGDIPEGYSVSREKKERFSLILESASTNQTSMYLCASSSPRQGTNTEAFFGQGTRLTVV.

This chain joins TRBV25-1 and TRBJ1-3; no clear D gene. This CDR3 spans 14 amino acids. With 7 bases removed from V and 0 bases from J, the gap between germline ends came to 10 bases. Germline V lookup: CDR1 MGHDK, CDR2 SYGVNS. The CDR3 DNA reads TGTGCCAGCACCGGCGGGATCTCTGGAAACACCATATATTTT. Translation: CASTGGISGNTIYF.

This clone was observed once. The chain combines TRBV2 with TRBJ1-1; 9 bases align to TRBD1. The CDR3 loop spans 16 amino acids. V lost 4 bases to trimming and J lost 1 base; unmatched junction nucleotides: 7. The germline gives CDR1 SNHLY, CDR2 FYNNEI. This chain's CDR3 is CASSGDRGVGNTEAFF. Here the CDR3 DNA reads TGTGCCAGCAGTGGCGACAGGGGGGTCGGGAACACTGAAGCTTTCTTT.

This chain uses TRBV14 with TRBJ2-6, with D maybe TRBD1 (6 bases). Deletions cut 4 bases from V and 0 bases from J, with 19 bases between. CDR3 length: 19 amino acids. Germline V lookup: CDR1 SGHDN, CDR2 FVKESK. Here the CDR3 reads CASSRPTGTFLSGANVLTF. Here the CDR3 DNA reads TGTGCCAGCAGCCGCCCGACAGGCACTTTCCTCTCTGGGGCCAACGTCCTGACTTTC. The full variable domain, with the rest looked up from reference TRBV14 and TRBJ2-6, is EAGVTQFPSHSVIEKGQTVTLRCDPISGHDNLYWYRRVMGKEIKFLLHFVKESKQDESGMPNNRFLAERTGGTYSTLKVQPAELEDSGVYFCASSRPTGTFLSGANVLTFGAGSRLTVL.

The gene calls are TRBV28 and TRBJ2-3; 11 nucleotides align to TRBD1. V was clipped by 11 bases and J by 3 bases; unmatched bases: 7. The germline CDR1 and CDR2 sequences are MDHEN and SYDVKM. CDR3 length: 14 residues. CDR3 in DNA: TGTGCCTGGGGGGGACAGGGGGATACAGATACGCAGTATTTT. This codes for CAWGGQGDTDTQYF.

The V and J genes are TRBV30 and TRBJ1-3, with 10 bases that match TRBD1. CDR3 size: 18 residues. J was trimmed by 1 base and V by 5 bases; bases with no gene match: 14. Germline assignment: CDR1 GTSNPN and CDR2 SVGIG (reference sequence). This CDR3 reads CAWGTGTGASRSGNTIYF. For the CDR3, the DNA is TGTGCCTGGGGGACCGGGACAGGGGCCTCTCGGTCTGGAAACACCATATATTTT. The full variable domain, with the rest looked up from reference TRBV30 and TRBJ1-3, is SQTIHQWPATLVQPVGSPLSLECTVEGTSNPNLYWYRQAAGRGLQLLFYSVGIGQISSEVPQNLSASRPQDRQFILSSKKLLLSDSGFYLCAWGTGTGASRSGNTIYFGEGSWLTVV.

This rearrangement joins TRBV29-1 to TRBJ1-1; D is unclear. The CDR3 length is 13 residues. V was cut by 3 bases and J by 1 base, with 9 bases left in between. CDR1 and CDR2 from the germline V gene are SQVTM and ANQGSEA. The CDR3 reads CSVEGRQNTEAFF. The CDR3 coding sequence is TGCAGCGTTGAGGGCAGGCAGAACACTGAAGCTTTCTTT.

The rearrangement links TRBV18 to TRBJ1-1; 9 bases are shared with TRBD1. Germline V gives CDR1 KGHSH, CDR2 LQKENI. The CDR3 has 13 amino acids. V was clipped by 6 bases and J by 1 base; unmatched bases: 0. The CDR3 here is CASSTGGNTEAFF. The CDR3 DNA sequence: TGTGCCAGCTCGACAGGGGGGAACACTGAAGCTTTCTTT.

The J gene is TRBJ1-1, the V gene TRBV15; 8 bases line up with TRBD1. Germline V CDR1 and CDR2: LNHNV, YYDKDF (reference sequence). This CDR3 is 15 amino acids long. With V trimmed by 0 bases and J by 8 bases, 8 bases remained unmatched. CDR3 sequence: CATSRDVWTGPEAFF. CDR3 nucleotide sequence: TGTGCCACCAGCAGAGATGTCTGGACAGGGCCAGAAGCTTTCTTT.

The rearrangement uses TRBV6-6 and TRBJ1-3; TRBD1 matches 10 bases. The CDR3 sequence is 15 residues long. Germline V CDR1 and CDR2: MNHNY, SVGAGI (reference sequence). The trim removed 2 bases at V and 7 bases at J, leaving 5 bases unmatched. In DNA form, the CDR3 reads TGTGCCAGCAGTTACCTGGGACAGGGGCGGAACACCATATATTTT. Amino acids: CASSYLGQGRNTIYF.

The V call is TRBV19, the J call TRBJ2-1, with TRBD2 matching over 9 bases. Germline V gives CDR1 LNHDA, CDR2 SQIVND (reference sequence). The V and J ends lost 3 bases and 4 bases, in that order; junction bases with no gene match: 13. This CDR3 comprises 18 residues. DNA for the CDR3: TGTGCCAGTAGTATCCCAAACTCTGCGGGGGGGCGTTACAATGAGCAGTTCTTC. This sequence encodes CASSIPNSAGGRYNEQFF.

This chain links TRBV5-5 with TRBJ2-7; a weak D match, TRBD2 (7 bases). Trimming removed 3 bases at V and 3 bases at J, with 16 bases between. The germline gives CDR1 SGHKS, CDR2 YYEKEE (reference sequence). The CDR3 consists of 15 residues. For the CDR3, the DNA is TGTGCCAGCAGCTGGAGGGACACGGGGGGCTACGAGCAGTACTTC. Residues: CASSWRDTGGYEQYF.

CDR3 residues: CASSFNAGTGGTEAFF. As DNA, the CDR3 is TGTGCCAGCAGTTTTAACGCCGGGACAGGGGGAACTGAAGCTTTCTTT. The rearrangement joins TRBV27 to TRBJ1-1; the match to TRBD1 covers 11 bases. The CDR3 is 16 residues long. Germline trimming cut 3 bases from V and 5 bases from J; bases unmatched to any gene: 8. CDR1 and CDR2 (germline): MNHEY, SMNVEV (reference sequence).

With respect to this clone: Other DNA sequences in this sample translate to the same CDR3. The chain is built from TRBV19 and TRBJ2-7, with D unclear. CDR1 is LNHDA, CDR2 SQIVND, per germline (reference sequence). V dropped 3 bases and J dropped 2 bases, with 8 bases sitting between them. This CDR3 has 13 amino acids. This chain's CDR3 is CASSISRAYEQYF. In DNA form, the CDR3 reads TGTGCCAGTAGTATCTCCCGGGCCTACGAGCAGTACTTC. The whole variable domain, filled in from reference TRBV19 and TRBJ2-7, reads DGGITQSPKYLFRKEGQNVTLSCEQNLNHDAMYWYRQDPGQGLRLIYYSQIVNDFQKGDIAEGYSVSREKKESFPLTVTSAQKNPTAFYLCASSISRAYEQYFGPGTRLTVT.

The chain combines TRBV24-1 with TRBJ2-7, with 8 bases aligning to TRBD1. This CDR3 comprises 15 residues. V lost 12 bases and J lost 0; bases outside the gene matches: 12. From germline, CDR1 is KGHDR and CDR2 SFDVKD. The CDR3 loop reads CAVVQEQGASYEQYF. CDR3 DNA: TGTGCCGTAGTCCAGGAGCAGGGGGCCTCCTACGAGCAGTACTTC.

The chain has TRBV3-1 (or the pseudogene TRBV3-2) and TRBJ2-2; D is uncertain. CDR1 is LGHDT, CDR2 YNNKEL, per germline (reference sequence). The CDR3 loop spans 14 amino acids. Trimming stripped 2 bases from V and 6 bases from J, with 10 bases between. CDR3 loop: CASSQSPGSGELFF. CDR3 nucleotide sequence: TGTGCCAGCAGCCAATCTCCGGGTTCCGGGGAGCTGTTTTTT.

The CDR3 DNA is TGCAGCGTTGAACGGCGTCAGGGAAAAGAGACCCAGTACTTC. Translated: CSVERRQGKETQYF. The chain carries TRBV29-1 and TRBJ2-5; D possibly corresponds to TRBD1 (5 bases). CDR3 size: 14 residues. The germline gives CDR1 SQVTM, CDR2 ANQGSEA. Trimming pared 2 bases from V and 3 bases from J, leaving 13 bases between.

The CDR3 nucleotides read TGTGCCAGTAGTTCTCGGGACAGCACAGGCTACGAGCAGTACTTC. Amino acids: CASSSRDSTGYEQYF. The chain uses TRBV19 and TRBJ2-7; 7 bases align to TRBD1. The CDR3 consists of 15 residues. V shed 5 bases, J shed 3 bases, and the junction held 10 bases outside the gene matches. From germline, CDR1 is LNHDA and CDR2 SQIVND (reference sequence).

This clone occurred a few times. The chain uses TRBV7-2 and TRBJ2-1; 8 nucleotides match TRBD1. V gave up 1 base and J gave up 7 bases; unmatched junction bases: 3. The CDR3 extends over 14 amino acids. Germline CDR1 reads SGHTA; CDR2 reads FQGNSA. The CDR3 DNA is TGTGCCAGCAGCTTAGGGACAGGGTGGAATGAGCAGTTCTTC. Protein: CASSLGTGWNEQFF.

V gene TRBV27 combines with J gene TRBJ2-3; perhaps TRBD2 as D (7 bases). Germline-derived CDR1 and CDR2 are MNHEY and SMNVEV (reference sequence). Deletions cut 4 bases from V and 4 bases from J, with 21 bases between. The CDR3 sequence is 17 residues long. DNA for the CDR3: TGTGCCAGCAGTTATCAAGTAAAGGGGGGGCGCGCAGATACGCAGTATTTT. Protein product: CASSYQVKGGRADTQYF.

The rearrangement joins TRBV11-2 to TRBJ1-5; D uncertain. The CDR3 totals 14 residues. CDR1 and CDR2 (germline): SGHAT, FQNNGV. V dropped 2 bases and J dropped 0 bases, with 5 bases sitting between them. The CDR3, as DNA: TGTGCCAGCAGCTTACGGGATAGCAATCAGCCCCAGCATTTT. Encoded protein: CASSLRDSNQPQHF.

The CDR3 spells CASSPDLNEKLFF. The CDR3 DNA is TGTGCCAGCTCACCGGACTTGAATGAAAAACTGTTTTTT. The chain joins TRBV18 to TRBJ1-4; no firm D call. Between the trimmed V and J ends, which lost 3 bases and 5 bases, there was a span of 7 bases. The CDR3 consists of 13 residues. In germline, CDR1 is KGHSH, CDR2 LQKENI.

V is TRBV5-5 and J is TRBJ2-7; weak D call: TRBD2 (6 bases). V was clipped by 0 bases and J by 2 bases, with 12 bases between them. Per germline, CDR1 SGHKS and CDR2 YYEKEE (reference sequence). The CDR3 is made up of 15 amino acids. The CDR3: CASSLASGDPYEQYF. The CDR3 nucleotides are TGTGCCAGCAGCTTGGCCTCGGGGGACCCCTACGAGCAGTACTTC.

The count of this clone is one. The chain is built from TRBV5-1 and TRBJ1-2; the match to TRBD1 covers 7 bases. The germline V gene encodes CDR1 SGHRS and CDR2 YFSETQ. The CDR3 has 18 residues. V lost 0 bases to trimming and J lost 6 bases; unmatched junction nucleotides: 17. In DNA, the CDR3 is TGCGCCAGCAGCTTGGAGAAAGGGGGCCTCTCTTCGGGTAATGGCTACACCTTC. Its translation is CASSLEKGGLSSGNGYTF.